This TCR beta chain was sequenced during a study of blood T cell repertoires in COVID-19. Overall study: Collection of acute and convalescent COVID-19 samples took place in the United States, Italy and Spain.

Authors' methods: Using reference gene primer amplification, nucleated cell counts were estimated. Method: immunoSEQ multiplex PCR; TCRdb's copy keeps in-frame clones and lacks some. For V, J and clone size, that table is used; D and trimming come from the DNA. The profile shows around 72,000 clones, 70% to 90% of them singletons. This CDR3 is built from 18 residues. V was trimmed by 5 bases and J by 1 base, leaving 21 bases between them. Per the germline V gene, CDR1 is SNHLY and CDR2 is FYNNEI. Sequencing input: peripheral blood. This chain uses TRBV2 with TRBJ2-1; D call uncertain. The TCR was taken from a middle-aged man with acute or convalescent COVID-19. The CDR3 region has the DNA TGTGCCAGCAGTACAACCTCCCCCACAGCCGTATCCTACAATGAGCAGTTCTTC. It translates to CASSTTSPTAVSYNEQFF.